The 20 T cell receptor beta chains reported below all come from one sample, sequenced in a study of CXCR3-negative and CXCR3-positive naive CD8 T cells. Each TRB cDNA library was prepared by 5' RACE (with UMI labels). With the 5' RACE reads reprocessed, TCRdb shows one record per CDR3 protein and no DNA. This sample's clone table lists 40,000 to 50,000 distinct CDR3 sequences. Sequenced material: naive CXCR3- CD8+ T cells from blood. The subset is: CD45RO-CCR7+CD27+CD95- naive CD8+ T cells lacking CXCR3 (TNR3-). The receptors come from a human donor in good health. Some clones in this sample may be carry-over from other donors' samples.

The J gene is TRBJ2-1, the V gene TRBV6-4; checking the TCRdb D call of TRBD2 is not possible without DNA. Germline V gene data show CDR1 as MRHNA and CDR2 as SNTAGT. The CDR3 sequence is 14 residues long. The CDR3 protein is CASSEGLEGNEQFF.

The genes are TRBV7-9 and TRBJ2-5. Germline-derived CDR1 and CDR2 are SEHNR and FQNEAQ (reference sequence). The CDR3 extends over 13 amino acids. CDR3 amino acids: CASSDPMRETQYF.

The rearrangement links TRBV28 to TRBJ1-2. This CDR3 region has 15 residues. The germline gives CDR1 MDHEN, CDR2 SYDVKM. The CDR3 reads CASSLIVPGLYGYTF.

The V call is TRBV15, the J call TRBJ2-5; there is no DNA to check the TCRdb D call of TRBD2. The germline CDR1 and CDR2 sequences are LNHNV and YYDKDF (reference sequence). There are 18 residues in the CDR3. CDR3 loop: CATSRDSASGGIQETQYF.

The CDR3 spells CASSWTGDEQFF. This chain uses TRBV5-1 with TRBJ2-1; the TCRdb call, TRBD1, lacks DNA for checking. Looked up from germline, CDR1 is SGHRS and CDR2 is YFSETQ. The CDR3 runs 12 residues.

The chain carries TRBV29-1 and TRBJ2-3. This CDR3 is built from 11 residues. Per the germline V gene, CDR1 is SQVTM and CDR2 is ANQGSEA. CDR3 sequence: CSVPGADTQYF.

The rearrangement joins TRBV21-1 to TRBJ1-2; TCRdb names TRBD1, which stays unverified in the absence of DNA. TRBV21-1 is a pseudogene segment. This CDR3 comprises 12 residues. CDR3 amino acids: CASSPRPLGPTF.

The chain employs TRBV15 and TRBJ2-1; without DNA, the TCRdb call of TRBD2 cannot be checked. The CDR3 spans 12 residues. Per the germline V gene, CDR1 is LNHNV and CDR2 is YYDKDF (reference sequence). The CDR3 sequence is CATGPGGYEQFF.

CDR3 amino acids: CASSLRGDEQFF. The chain joins TRBV11-2 to TRBJ2-1; TCRdb calls TRBD2, which cannot be checked without DNA. This CDR3 has 12 residues. The germline V gene encodes CDR1 SGHAT and CDR2 FQNNGV.

The genes are TRBV29-1 and TRBJ2-3; TCRdb selects TRBD2, and the lack of DNA leaves this call unchecked. The germline V gene has CDR1 SQVTM and CDR2 ANQGSEA. The CDR3 is made up of 17 amino acids. The CDR3 protein is CSVDGASGGPSTDTQYF.

V usage is TRBV2 and J usage is TRBJ2-2. Germline CDR1 is SNHLY and CDR2 is FYNNEI. The CDR3 consists of 15 residues. This CDR3 is CASSDLLAHTGELFF.

The chain combines TRBV5-1 with TRBJ2-3; TCRdb calls TRBD2, which cannot be checked without DNA. CDR1 is SGHRS and CDR2 is YFSETQ in the germline V gene. The CDR3 covers 18 residues. The CDR3 loop reads CASSGGLAGGPSTDTQYF.

This sequence joins TRBV28 and TRBJ1-6; the D call of TRBD1 rests on TCRdb alone, since no DNA is present to check it. This CDR3 spans 17 amino acids. Germline CDR1 MDHEN, CDR2 SYDVKM. This CDR3 is CASSPLPGQGWNSPLHF. The entire variable domain, with the rest obtained from reference TRBV28 and TRBJ1-6, is as follows: DVKVTQSSRYLVKRTGEKVFLECVQDMDHENMFWYRQDPGLGLRLIYFSYDVKMKEKGDIPEGYSVSREKKERFSLILESASTNQTSMYLCASSPLPGQGWNSPLHFGNGTRLTVT.

This rearrangement joins TRBV6-5 to TRBJ2-7; the D call from TCRdb, TRBD2, cannot be confirmed without DNA. This CDR3 is 13 amino acids long. Looked up from germline, CDR1 is MNHEY and CDR2 is SVGAGI. The CDR3 sequence is CASSWGTVNEQYF.

The chain combines TRBV5-4 with TRBJ2-4; no DNA is available, so the TRBD1 call from TCRdb remains unchecked. The CDR3 length is 14 residues. Germline V CDR1 and CDR2: SGHNT, YYREEE (reference sequence). This CDR3 reads CASSETGGPSIQYF.

The chain uses TRBV28 and TRBJ2-5; TCRdb calls TRBD2, which cannot be checked without DNA. This CDR3 region has 18 residues. Germline V gene sequence: CDR1 MDHEN, CDR2 SYDVKM. The CDR3 region is CASIRGLAGGPFEETQYF.

This chain links TRBV2 with TRBJ2-1; lacking DNA, the TRBD1 call made by TCRdb goes unchecked. Germline CDR1 SNHLY, CDR2 FYNNEI. The CDR3 runs to 12 residues. CDR3 sequence reads: CASTLGGTEQFF.

The chain recombines TRBV27 with TRBJ2-1; TCRdb calls TRBD1, which cannot be checked without DNA. Looked up from germline, CDR1 is MNHEY and CDR2 is SMNVEV (reference sequence). The CDR3 is 14 residues long. The CDR3: CASMDRDELGEQFF.

V and J are TRBV28 and TRBJ1-4. This CDR3 spans 15 amino acids. Germline values: CDR1 MDHEN, CDR2 SYDVKM. The CDR3 is CASSLAGGLSEKLFF.

This chain connects TRBV5-1 to TRBJ1-1; as DNA is missing, the TRBD1 call by TCRdb cannot be tested. This CDR3 has 15 amino acids. Germline CDR1 SGHRS, CDR2 YFSETQ. CDR3 sequence: CASSLTGTGGTEAFF.